This T cell receptor (beta chain) emerged from a study of blood T cell repertoires in COVID-19 (dated by TCRdb to about 2020). With respect to the entire study: Collaborator samples came from the United States, Italy and Spain and covered acute and convalescent phases of COVID-19. The material from the prospective study consisted of cDNA or gDNA derived from T cells, B-cell-depleted T cells, or PBMCs. The dataset comprised deeply sampled blood TCRbeta repertoires from subjects exposed to, actively infected with, or recovered from COVID-19. A freely available public database, intended as a resource for researchers studying the immune response to SARS-CoV-2, is where the repertoires were released. The samples were drawn from the first 160 participants of the ongoing ImmuneRACE study and from some 1,300 subjects provided by 6 global collaborators. The sample metadata nearly always contained a de-identified subject ID, COVID-19 status, age in years and sex. Where HLA class I and class II types were available, the types were taken from metadata supplied by the sample provider, not from assay-based typing. Study-wide conclusions, independent of this receptor: Clinical and demographic metadata were provided uncurated, with the amount varying by source and participant.

Each collaborating institution followed its own protocols to collect whole blood in K2EDTA tubes. For TCRbeta analysis, collaborators shipped samples in one of three forms: frozen whole blood, isolated PBMCs, or DNA extracted from either of those sample types. TCRbeta CDR3 regions were amplified from genomic DNA using the immunoSEQ Assay, a bias-controlled multiplex PCR. In the authors' own workflow: The number of nucleated cells in each sample was estimated by amplification of reference gene primers within the assay. To quantify the absolute abundance of each unique TCRbeta CDR3 rearrangement, sequence reads were collapsed and filtered. For each sample, productive Simpson clonality was calculated as the square root of Simpson's diversity index over productive rearrangements. As stored in TCRdb, this immuneACCESS dataset retains in-frame rearrangements with V and J assigned. A fraction of the clones does not appear; measured against another copy, unresolved V genes explain less than half of the discrepancy, and the remainder lacks a known reason. V and J calls and clone size are copied from that table; D and trimming were computed from the DNA. The sample table records approximately 200,000 clones; around 89% of these occur just once. About 4.1% of the sample is taken by the ten largest.

The V end loses 6 bases and the J end loses 9 bases, and a stretch of 9 bases separates them. Inclusive of the bounding cysteine and phenylalanine, the CDR3 is 11 residues long. The read is trimmed to its CDR3 DNA, 33 bases read in frame from base 1. On this clone itself: Its antigen is unknown. Per-base qualities were not stored, and no clone one base away is much larger.

Material for sequencing was peripheral blood. The rearrangement combines TRBV12-3 or TRBV12-4 with TRBJ1-5; confidence is insufficient to name the D gene. The sequence was collected from a woman in her twenties or thirties with acute or convalescent COVID-19. Here is the DNA: TGTGCCAGCAGCCGAGGAGGGCCCCAGCATTTT. This encodes CASSRGGPQHF.